This T cell receptor (beta chain) comes out of a study of human T cells and chemical hapten exposure (dated by TCRdb to 2020 to 2023). Broadly, across the study: For sensitization, 2% DPC in acetone was applied to an approximately 2 cm by approximately 2 cm area of upper inner arm skin. Patients additionally received weekly therapeutic DPC doses to the scalp throughout the roughly 26-week study period. Patch tests used Finn chambers with 0.01% DPC on the upper back, scored after 6 days by International Contact Dermatitis Research Group standards. Alopecia areata with under or over 50% scalp involvement, alopecia totalis and alopecia universalis were represented in the patient cohort, which was mostly female. Libraries were pooled for sequencing, and per-sample TCR yields varied mainly because of small differences in library volumes within the pool. In alopecia patients, the study followed how the peripheral blood TCR repertoire changed in vivo over primary and secondary sensitization to diphenylcyclopropenone (DPC), a hapten. Blood samples were taken from patients before sensitization (week 0) and at 2, 6 and about 24 weeks after DPC sensitization. Around 30 alopecia patients provided blood for TCR sequencing at one to four time points (pre-sensitization, 2, 6 and 24 weeks).

This clonotype has at least ten counts. The antigen it recognizes is unknown. No base quality information exists; no much larger clone differs at one position. Receptor libraries were prepared by RACE. Data came from a NextSeq 500. During library preparation, unique molecular identifiers were attached to individual cDNA molecules so that TCRs could be counted in a quantitative, reproducible way. For every blood RNA sample, sequencing covered both the TCR alpha and TCR beta chains. The authors processed their data as follows. A median of around 100,000 TCRs per sample was observed, with a range of about 20,000 to 750,000. The Decombinator software suite was used to annotate V, J and CDR3 in the TCR reads. To make PS versus PT1 abundance plots, every sample was subsampled to the same number of TCRs (28,000). Expanded TCRs were defined as absent before sensitization and observed at least eight times at the 2-week time point. TCRdb reworked the public reads: Q25 trimming with fastp, MiXCR clone assembly, productive beta chains retained. Rows are unified per CDR3 protein, each entry keeping the most common DNA and genes. In this record, the V and J calls reflect TCRdb's handling and not the investigators' own analysis. The sample table holds around 120,000 distinct CDR3 sequences, of which approximately 14% were seen once. The ten largest clones take up 0.9% to 0.95% of the sample.

Trimming removed 2 bases from V and 0 bases from J, leaving 7 bases between the germline ends. CDR1 and CDR2 were assigned from the germline V gene as SGHAT and FQNNGV. The CDR3 measures 15 amino acids from cysteine to phenylalanine. Only CDR3 DNA remains: 45 bases, in frame from the first base. Summary of the overall study and its limitations: All patients had alopecia, a presumed autoimmune disease, so their immune response might differ from that of healthy individuals. Significantly more large CDR3 similarity clusters were formed by expanded TCRs than by pre-sensitization or healthy control sets, consistent with antigen-driven responses. No change with DPC sensitization was found in the number of TCRs above 1 in 1000 frequency, and no evidence of global repertoire structure alterations was found. Repeated subsampling changed both the strength of the expansion versus patch-test correlation and the threshold at which the correlation became significant. A positive correlation was found between the number of PT1 expanded TCRs and patch test score, with significance reached at thresholds 8, 16 and 32 but not 4.

Per the publication, the time point label means: patch test 1, 2 weeks after DPC sensitization. What this sample's treatment or condition label stands for: therapeutic diphenylcyclopropenone sensitization with weekly scalp DPC. Blood at each patch-test visit was drawn before the patch test was applied. Patients were considered eligible if aged 18 to 70, diagnosed with alopecia and deemed suitable for DPC therapy, and patients were excluded if pregnant. Total RNA was extracted from unfractionated whole blood collected in Tempus Blood RNA tubes. The specimen was whole blood, collected in connection with sensitization to the hapten diphenylcyclopropenone (DPC). This TCR was sampled from a man between 18 and 29 years old with alopecia areata. Some clones in this sample may be carry-over from other donors' samples. The chain links TRBV11-2 with TRBJ2-2; TRBD1 is perhaps the D gene, given 5 matching bases. The CDR3 corresponds to CASSLSGTNTGELFF. Read as DNA, the sequence is TGTGCCAGCAGCTTATCAGGGACGAACACCGGGGAGCTGTTTTTT.